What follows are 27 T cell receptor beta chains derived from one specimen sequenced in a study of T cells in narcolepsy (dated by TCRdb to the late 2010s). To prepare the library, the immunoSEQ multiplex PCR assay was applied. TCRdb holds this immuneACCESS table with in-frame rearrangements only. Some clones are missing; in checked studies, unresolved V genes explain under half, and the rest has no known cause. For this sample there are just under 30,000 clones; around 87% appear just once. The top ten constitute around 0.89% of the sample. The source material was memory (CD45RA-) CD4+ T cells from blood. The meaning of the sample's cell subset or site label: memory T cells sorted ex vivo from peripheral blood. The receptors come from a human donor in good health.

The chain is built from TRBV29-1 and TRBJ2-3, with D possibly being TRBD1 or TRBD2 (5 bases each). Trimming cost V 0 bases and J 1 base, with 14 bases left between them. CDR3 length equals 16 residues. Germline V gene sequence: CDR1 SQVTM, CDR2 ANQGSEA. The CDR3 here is CSVEDPGPSRTDTQYF. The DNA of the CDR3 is TGCAGCGTTGAAGATCCGGGGCCGTCTCGCACAGATACGCAGTATTTT.

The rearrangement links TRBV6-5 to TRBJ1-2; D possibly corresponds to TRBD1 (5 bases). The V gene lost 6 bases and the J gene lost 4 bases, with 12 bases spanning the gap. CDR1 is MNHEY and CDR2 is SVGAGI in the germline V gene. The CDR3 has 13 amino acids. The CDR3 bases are TGTGCCAGCAGCCCCGCAGGGTCCTATGGCTACACCTTC. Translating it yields CASSPAGSYGYTF.

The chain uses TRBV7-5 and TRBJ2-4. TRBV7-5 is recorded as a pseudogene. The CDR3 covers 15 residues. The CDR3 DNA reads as TGTGCCAGAAGCACGCAGAGGGGTCGGGAAAACATTCAGTACTTC. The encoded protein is CARSTQRGRENIQYF.

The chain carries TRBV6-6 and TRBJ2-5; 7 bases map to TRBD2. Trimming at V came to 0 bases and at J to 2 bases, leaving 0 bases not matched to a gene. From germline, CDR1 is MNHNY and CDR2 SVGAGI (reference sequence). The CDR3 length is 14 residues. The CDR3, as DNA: TGTGCCAGCAGTTACTCCGGGGGGCAAGAGACCCAGTACTTC. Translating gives CASSYSGGQETQYF.

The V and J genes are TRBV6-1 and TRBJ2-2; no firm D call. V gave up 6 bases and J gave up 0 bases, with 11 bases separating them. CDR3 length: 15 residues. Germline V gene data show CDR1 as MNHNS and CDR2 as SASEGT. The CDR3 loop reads CASRLTASNTGELFF. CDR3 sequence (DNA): TGTGCCAGCAGATTAACGGCGTCGAACACCGGGGAGCTGTTTTTT.

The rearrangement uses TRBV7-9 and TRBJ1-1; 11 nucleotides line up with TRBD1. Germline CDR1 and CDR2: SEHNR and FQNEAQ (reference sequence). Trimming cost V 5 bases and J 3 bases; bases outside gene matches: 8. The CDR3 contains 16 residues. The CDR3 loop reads CASSLGQGAEYTEAFF. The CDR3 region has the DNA TGTGCCAGCAGCCTCGGACAGGGGGCTGAGTACACTGAAGCTTTCTTT.

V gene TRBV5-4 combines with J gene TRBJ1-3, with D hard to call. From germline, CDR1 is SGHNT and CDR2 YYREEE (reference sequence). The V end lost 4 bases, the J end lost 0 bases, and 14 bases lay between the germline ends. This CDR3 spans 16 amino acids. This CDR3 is CASSQDESYSGNTIYF. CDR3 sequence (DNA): TGTGCCAGCAGCCAAGACGAATCTTACTCTGGAAACACCATATATTTT.

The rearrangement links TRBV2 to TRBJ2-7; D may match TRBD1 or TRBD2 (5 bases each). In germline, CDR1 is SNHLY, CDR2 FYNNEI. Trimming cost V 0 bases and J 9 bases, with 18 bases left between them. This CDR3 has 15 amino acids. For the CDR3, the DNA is TGTGCCAGCAGTGAAGCAAGGGGAGAGCTGTCGGTGCAGTACTTC. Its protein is CASSEARGELSVQYF.

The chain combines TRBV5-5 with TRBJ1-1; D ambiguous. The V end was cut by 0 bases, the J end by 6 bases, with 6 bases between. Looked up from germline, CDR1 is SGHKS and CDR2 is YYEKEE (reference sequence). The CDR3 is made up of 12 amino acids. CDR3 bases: TGTGCCAGCAGCTTGGGCAGGCCTGAAGCTTTCTTT. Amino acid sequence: CASSLGRPEAFF.

In nucleotides, the CDR3 is TGTGCCAGCAGTTTAAACCGACTAGCGCGGGAGACCCAGTACTTC. Its protein is CASSLNRLARETQYF. The genes are TRBV6-5 and TRBJ2-5; 8 bases match TRBD2. CDR3 length equals 15 residues. Germline loops: CDR1 MNHEY, CDR2 SVGAGI. V dropped 4 bases and J dropped 5; count of bases not matched to a gene: 9.

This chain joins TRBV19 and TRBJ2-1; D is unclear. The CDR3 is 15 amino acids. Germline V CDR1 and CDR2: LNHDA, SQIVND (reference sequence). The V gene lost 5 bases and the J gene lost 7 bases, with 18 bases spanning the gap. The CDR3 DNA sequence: TGTGCCAGTAGTCTCTCCGGGTCATTAAGGAATGAGCAGTTCTTC. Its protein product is CASSLSGSLRNEQFF.

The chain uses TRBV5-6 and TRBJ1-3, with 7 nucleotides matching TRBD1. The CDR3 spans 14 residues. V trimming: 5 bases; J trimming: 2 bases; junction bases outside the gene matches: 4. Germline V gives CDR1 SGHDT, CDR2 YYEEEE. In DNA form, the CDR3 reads TGTGCCAGCAGAAGACAGGGCGCTGGAAACACCATATATTTT. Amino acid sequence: CASRRQGAGNTIYF.

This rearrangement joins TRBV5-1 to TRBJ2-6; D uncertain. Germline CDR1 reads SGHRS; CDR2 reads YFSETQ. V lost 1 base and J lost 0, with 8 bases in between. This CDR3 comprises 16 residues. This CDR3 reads CASSLSRDSGANVLTF. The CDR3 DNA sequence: TGCGCCAGCAGCTTGAGCAGAGACTCTGGGGCCAACGTCCTGACTTTC.

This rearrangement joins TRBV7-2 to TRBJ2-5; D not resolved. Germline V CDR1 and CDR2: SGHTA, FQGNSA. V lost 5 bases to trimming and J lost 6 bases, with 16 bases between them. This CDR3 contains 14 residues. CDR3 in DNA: TGTGCCAGCAGCCCAATGACCCCCCCGAAGACCCAGTACTTC. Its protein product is CASSPMTPPKTQYF.

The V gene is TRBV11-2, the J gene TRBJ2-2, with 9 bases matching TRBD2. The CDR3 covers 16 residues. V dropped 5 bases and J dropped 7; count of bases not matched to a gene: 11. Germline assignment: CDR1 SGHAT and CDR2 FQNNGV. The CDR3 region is CASSPLGGRAVGELFF. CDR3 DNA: TGTGCCAGCAGCCCGCTCGGCGGGAGGGCTGTCGGGGAGCTGTTTTTT.

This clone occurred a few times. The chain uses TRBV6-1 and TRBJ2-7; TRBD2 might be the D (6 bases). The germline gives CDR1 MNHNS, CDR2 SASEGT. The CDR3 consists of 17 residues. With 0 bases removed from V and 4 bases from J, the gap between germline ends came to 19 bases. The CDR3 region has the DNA TGTGCCAGCAGTGAAGCGAGCGGCGGGGATCCCGTTTACGAGCAGTACTTC. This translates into CASSEASGGDPVYEQYF.

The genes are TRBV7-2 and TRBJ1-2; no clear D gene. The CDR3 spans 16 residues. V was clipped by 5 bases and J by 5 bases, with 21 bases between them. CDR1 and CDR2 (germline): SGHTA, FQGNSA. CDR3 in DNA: TGTGCCAGCAGCCCCCGGGCTGAGGGATTAGCATATGGCTACACCTTC. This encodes CASSPRAEGLAYGYTF.

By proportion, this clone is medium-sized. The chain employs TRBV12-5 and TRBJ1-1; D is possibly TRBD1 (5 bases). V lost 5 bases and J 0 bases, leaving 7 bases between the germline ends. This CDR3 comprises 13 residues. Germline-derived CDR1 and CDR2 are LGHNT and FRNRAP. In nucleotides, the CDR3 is TGTGCTAGTGGTGTGACAGTGAACACTGAAGCTTTCTTT. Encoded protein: CASGVTVNTEAFF.

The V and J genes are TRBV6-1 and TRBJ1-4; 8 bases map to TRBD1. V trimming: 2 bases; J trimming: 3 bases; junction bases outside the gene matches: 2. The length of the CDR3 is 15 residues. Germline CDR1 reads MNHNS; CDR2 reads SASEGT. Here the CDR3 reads CASSERQGSNEKLFF. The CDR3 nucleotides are TGTGCCAGCAGTGAAAGACAGGGGTCTAATGAAAAACTGTTTTTT.

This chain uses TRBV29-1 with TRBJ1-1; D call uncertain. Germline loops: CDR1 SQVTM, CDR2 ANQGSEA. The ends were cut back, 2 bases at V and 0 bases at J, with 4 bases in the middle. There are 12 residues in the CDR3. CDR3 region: CSVESLNTEAFF. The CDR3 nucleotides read TGCAGCGTTGAAAGCCTGAACACTGAAGCTTTCTTT.

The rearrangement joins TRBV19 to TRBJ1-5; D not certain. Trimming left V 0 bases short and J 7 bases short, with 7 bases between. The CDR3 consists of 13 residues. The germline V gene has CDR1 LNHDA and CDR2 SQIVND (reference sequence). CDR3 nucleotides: TGTGCCAGTAGTATAGACAGGTCGCAGCCCCAGCATTTT. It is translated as CASSIDRSQPQHF.

The CDR3: CASSYSSFSGNTIYF. CDR3 DNA: TGTGCCAGCAGTTACTCCTCCTTCTCTGGAAACACCATATATTTT. V usage is TRBV6-6 and J usage is TRBJ1-3; no definite D call. Germline assignment: CDR1 MNHNY and CDR2 SVGAGI (reference sequence). V gave up 0 bases and J gave up 0 bases, with 6 bases separating them. The CDR3 is 15 residues long.

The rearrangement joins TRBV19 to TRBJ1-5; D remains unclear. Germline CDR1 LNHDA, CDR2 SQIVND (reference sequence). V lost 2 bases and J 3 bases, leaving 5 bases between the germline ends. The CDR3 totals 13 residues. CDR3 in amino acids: CASSIQDNQPQHF. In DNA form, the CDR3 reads TGTGCCAGTAGTATACAGGACAATCAGCCCCAGCATTTT. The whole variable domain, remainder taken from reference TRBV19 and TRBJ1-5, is DGGITQSPKYLFRKEGQNVTLSCEQNLNHDAMYWYRQDPGQGLRLIYYSQIVNDFQKGDIAEGYSVSREKKESFPLTVTSAQKNPTAFYLCASSIQDNQPQHFGDGTRLSIL.

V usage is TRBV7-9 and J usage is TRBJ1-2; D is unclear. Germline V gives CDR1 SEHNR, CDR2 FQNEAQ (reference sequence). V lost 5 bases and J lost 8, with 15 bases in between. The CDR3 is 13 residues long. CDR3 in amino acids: CASSPMPITGYTF. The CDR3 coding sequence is TGTGCCAGCAGCCCGATGCCGATAACAGGCTACACCTTC.

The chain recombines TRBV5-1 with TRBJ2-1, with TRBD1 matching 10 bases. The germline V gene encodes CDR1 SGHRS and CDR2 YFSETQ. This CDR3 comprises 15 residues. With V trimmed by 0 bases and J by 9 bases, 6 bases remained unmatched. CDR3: CASSLARGQGIEQFF. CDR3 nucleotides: TGCGCCAGCAGCTTGGCCAGGGGACAGGGGATTGAGCAGTTCTTC.

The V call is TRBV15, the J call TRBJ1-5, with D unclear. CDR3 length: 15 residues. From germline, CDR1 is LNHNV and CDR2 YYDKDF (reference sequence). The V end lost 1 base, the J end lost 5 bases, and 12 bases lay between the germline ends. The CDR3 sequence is CATSRARFLDQPQHF. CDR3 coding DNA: TGTGCCACCAGCAGAGCCAGGTTCCTTGATCAGCCCCAGCATTTT.

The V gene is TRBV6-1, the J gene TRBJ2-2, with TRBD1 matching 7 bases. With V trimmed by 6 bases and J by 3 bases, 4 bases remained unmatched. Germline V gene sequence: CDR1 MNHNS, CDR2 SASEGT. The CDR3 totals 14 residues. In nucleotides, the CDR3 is TGTGCCAGCAGGACAGGGCAGTACACCGGGGAGCTGTTTTTT. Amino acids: CASRTGQYTGELFF.